This T cell receptor (beta chain) is from a study of blood T cell repertoires in COVID-19 (dated by TCRdb to about 2020). Broadly, across the study: Samples from collaborators originated in the United States, Italy and Spain and spanned both the acute and convalescent phases of COVID-19. HLA class I and class II types, where available, came from metadata supplied by the sample provider rather than from assay-based typing. A de-identified subject ID, COVID-19 status, age in years and sex were almost always included in the sample metadata. The repertoires were released in a freely available public database meant as a resource for research on the immune response to SARS-CoV-2. The dataset comprised deeply sampled blood TCRbeta repertoires from subjects exposed to, actively infected with, or recovered from COVID-19. The prospective study material was composed of cDNA or gDNA derived from T cells, B-cell-depleted T cells, or PBMCs. The samples were drawn from two sources: the first 160 participants of the ongoing ImmuneRACE study, and 950 to 1,500 subjects contributed by 6 global collaborators. On the study overall, not on this receptor specifically: Clinical and demographic metadata were provided uncurated, with the amount varying by source and participant.

The collaborating institutions used their own protocols to collect whole blood in K2EDTA tubes. Collaborator samples were shipped for TCRbeta analysis as frozen whole blood, isolated PBMCs, or DNA extracted from either sample type. CDR1 is given as LNHDA and CDR2 as SQIVND, both from the germline V gene (reference sequence). V gives up 1 base and J gives up 16 bases, and the segment between their germline ends measures 17 bases. The CDR3 spans 13 residues, from the cysteine through the phenylalanine. Only CDR3 DNA is held: 39 bases, read in frame from base 1. TCRbeta CDR3 regions were amplified from genomic DNA by means of the immunoSEQ Assay, a bias-controlled multiplex PCR. On the authors' methods: The number of nucleated cells in each sample was estimated from the amplification of reference gene primers within the assay. Sequence reads were collapsed and filtered to measure the absolute abundance of every unique TCRbeta CDR3 rearrangement. For each sample, productive Simpson clonality was calculated by taking the square root of Simpson's diversity index across productive rearrangements. The table comes from immuneACCESS by way of TCRdb, which keeps in-frame sequences with V and J called. Part of the clones is missing from these tables; in studies checked, under half for an unresolved V gene and the rest for unknown reasons. Clone size and the V and J calls come from that table; the DNA yielded D and trimming. Across this sample there are some 140,000 clones, with roughly four fifths seen only once. Around 12% of the sample goes to the ten largest clones.

Comment on this clone: Its recognized antigen is unknown. One base away there is no much larger clone; base qualities are not given.

The TCR comes from a man aged 80 or over with acute or convalescent COVID-19. Sequenced input: peripheral blood. The sequence is built from TRBV19 and TRBJ1-5; the D gene is perhaps TRBD1, on 6 matching bases. The CDR3 protein is CASSIGRDTPSHF. The nucleotide sequence reads as follows: TGTGCCAGTAGTATAGGCCGGGACACTCCATCCCATTTT.